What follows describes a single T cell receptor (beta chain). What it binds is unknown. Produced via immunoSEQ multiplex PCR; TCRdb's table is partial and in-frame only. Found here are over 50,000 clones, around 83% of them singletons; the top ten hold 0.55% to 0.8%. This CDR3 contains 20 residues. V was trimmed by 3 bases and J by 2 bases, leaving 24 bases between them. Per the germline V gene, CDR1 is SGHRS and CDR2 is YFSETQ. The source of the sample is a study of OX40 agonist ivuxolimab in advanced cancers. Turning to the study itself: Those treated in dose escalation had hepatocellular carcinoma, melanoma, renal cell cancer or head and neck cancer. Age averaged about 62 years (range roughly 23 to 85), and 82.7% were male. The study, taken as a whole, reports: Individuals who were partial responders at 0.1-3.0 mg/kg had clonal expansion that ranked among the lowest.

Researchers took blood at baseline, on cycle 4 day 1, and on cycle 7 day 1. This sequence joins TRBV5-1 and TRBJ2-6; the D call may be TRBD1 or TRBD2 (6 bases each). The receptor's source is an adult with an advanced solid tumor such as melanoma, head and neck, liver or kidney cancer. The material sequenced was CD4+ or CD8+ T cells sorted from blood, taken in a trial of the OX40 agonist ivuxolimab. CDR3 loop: CASSWARGPGRGTGANVLTF. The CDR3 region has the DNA TGCGCCAGCAGCTGGGCCCGGGGGCCGGGAAGGGGAACTGGGGCCAACGTCCTGACTTTC.